The rows below give T cell receptor beta chains drawn from one sample of a study of T cell changes during pregnancy in multiple sclerosis. Profiled with immunoSEQ multiplex PCR; TCRdb holds only in-frame clones, not every one. The data contain roughly 84,000 clones, around 93% of them singletons. The input for sequencing was peripheral blood, taken in the third trimester of pregnancy. The receptors shown here come from a female donor in good health, enrolled as a control in a pregnancy study. Both conserved end residues are part of each CDR3. A D gene is named only where the DNA matches it firmly. Size tells how often a clone was seen (once, few, many) or the class of an expanded clone, and some rows leave it out.

abundance | d_gene | j_gene | v_gene | CDR3aa | CDR3nt
NA | NA | TRBJ2-5 | TRBV5-1 | CASSLGGEETQYF | TGCGCCAGCAGCCTGGGAGGAGAAGAGACCCAGTACTTC
NA | TRBD2 | TRBJ2-7 | TRBV19 | CASSTDLGLAGEQYF | TGTGCCAGTAGTACCGACTTGGGACTAGCGGGCGAGCAGTACTTC
NA | TRBD1 | TRBJ1-2 | TRBV6-5 | CASSIGTAYGYTF | TGTGCCAGCAGTATCGGGACAGCCTATGGCTACACCTTC
NA | TRBD2 | TRBJ2-3 | TRBV4-1 | CASSHQSGIGTDTQYF | TGCGCCAGCAGCCACCAGAGCGGGATTGGCACAGATACGCAGTATTTT
NA | TRBD2 | TRBJ2-3 | TRBV5-1 | CASSSKWVREGRSDTQYF | TGCGCCAGCAGCTCAAAATGGGTGAGGGAGGGCCGATCAGATACGCAGTATTTT
once | NA | TRBJ2-7 | TRBV18 | CASSPPGLLYEQYF | TGTGCCAGCTCACCCCCGGGACTCCTCTACGAGCAGTACTTC
NA | NA | TRBJ2-7 | TRBV5-6 | CASSLGSSYEQYF | TGTGCCAGCAGCCTCGGGAGTTCCTACGAGCAGTACTTC
NA | NA | TRBJ1-4 | TRBV6-4 | CASRSPNKECEKLFF | TGTGCCAGCAGGTCTCCTAATAAGGAGTGTGAAAAACTGTTTTTT
NA | NA | TRBJ2-5 | TRBV30 | CAWSVNRGQETQYF | TGTGCCTGGAGTGTAAATAGGGGGCAAGAGACCCAGTACTTC
NA | TRBD1 | TRBJ2-2 | TRBV18 | CASSPLDRGRNGELFF | TGTGCCAGCTCACCCCTTGACAGGGGGCGTAACGGGGAGCTGTTTTTT
NA | TRBD2 | TRBJ2-1 | TRBV4-2 | CASSQDWVAGGNEQFF | TGTGCCAGCAGCCAAGATTGGGTAGCGGGAGGTAATGAGCAGTTCTTC
NA | NA | TRBJ2-4 | TRBV19 | CASNTGIGNIQYF | TGTGCCAGCAACACAGGGATTGGGAACATTCAGTACTTC
once | TRBD1 | TRBJ2-5 | TRBV25-1 | CASSGGNRGHQETQYF | TGTGCCAGCAGTGGGGGTAACAGGGGGCACCAAGAGACCCAGTACTTC
NA | TRBD2 | TRBJ2-7 | TRBV10-3 | CAIKTSGRTPEQYF | TGTGCCATCAAAACTAGCGGGAGAACCCCCGAGCAGTACTTC
NA | NA | TRBJ2-7 | TRBV7-8 | CASSFRVFLDEQYF | TGTGCCAGCAGCTTCCGTGTTTTTTTAGACGAGCAGTACTTC
NA | NA | TRBJ1-4 | TRBV5-4 | CASSSTAANEKLFF | TGTGCCAGCAGCTCCACAGCTGCTAATGAAAAACTGTTTTTT
NA | NA | TRBJ2-5 | TRBV7-8 | CASSSQVTQTQYF | TGTGCCAGCAGCTCGCAGGTTACCCAGACCCAGTACTTC
NA | NA | TRBJ2-7 | TRBV2 | CASTRETYEQYF | TGTGCCAGCACCCGGGAGACCTACGAGCAGTACTTC
NA | TRBD1 | TRBJ2-7 | TRBV6-5 | CASRGQSLSYEQYF | TGTGCCAGCAGGGGACAGAGCCTCTCCTACGAGCAGTACTTC
NA | TRBD2 | TRBJ2-1 | TRBV6-5 | CASSFGTSGYNEQFF | TGTGCCAGCAGTTTCGGGACTAGCGGATACAATGAGCAGTTCTTC
few | NA | TRBJ1-3 | TRBV21-1 | CASSKDCYGHSGNTIYF | TGTGCCAGCAGCAAAGACTGTTACGGACACTCTGGAAACACCATATATTTT
NA | TRBD2 | TRBJ2-5 | TRBV5-1 | CASSHTLAGQETQYF | TGCGCCAGCAGCCACACTCTAGCGGGGCAAGAGACCCAGTACTTC
once | TRBD2 | TRBJ2-3 | TRBV5-1 | CASSVLAGPANTQYF | TGCGCCAGCAGCGTCCTAGCGGGCCCTGCCAATACGCAGTATTTT
NA | NA | TRBJ2-3 | TRBV28 | CASSYGGGTDTQYF | TGTGCCAGCAGTTACGGGGGAGGAACCGATACGCAGTATTTT
NA | TRBD1 | TRBJ2-7 | TRBV13 | CASSVDNFRDRNEQYF | TGTGCCAGCAGCGTCGATAACTTCCGGGACAGAAACGAGCAGTACTTC
NA | TRBD1 | TRBJ1-4 | TRBV28 | CASSIRTGLWIEKLFF | TGTGCCAGCAGTATTCGGACAGGGCTCTGGATCGAAAAACTGTTTTTT
NA | TRBD2 | TRBJ2-5 | TRBV9 | CASSPGTTSEETQYF | TGTGCCAGCAGCCCAGGGACTACCTCCGAAGAGACCCAGTACTTC
NA | NA | TRBJ2-1 | TRBV28 | CASQKSSAQLFF | TGTGCCTCACAGAAATCTTCCGCGCAACTGTTCTTC
NA | NA | TRBJ1-2 | TRBV27 | CASSLEGGHYGYTF | TGTGCCAGCAGTTTAGAGGGAGGTCACTATGGCTACACCTTC
NA | NA | TRBJ2-5 | TRBV29-1 | CSAWTPAETQYF | TGCAGCGCCTGGACTCCGGCGGAGACCCAGTACTTC
NA | TRBD2 | TRBJ2-5 | TRBV7-9 | CASSTGTSGQETQYF | TGTGCCAGCAGCACCGGGACTAGCGGCCAAGAGACCCAGTACTTC
NA | TRBD2 | TRBJ2-1 | TRBV19 | CASSIGSGRHGSYNEQFF | TGTGCCAGTAGTATCGGAAGCGGGAGGCACGGCTCCTACAATGAGCAGTTCTTC
NA | TRBD1 | TRBJ2-7 | TRBV10-3 | CAISRDRREQYF | TGTGCCATCAGCCGGGACAGGAGGGAGCAGTACTTC
NA | NA | TRBJ2-7 | TRBV29-1 | CSVEVGSGYEQYF | TGCAGCGTTGAAGTTGGGTCGGGCTACGAGCAGTACTTC
NA | TRBD1 | TRBJ2-7 | TRBV28 | CASTVRQGWTYEQYF | TGTGCCAGCACCGTGCGACAGGGGTGGACCTACGAGCAGTACTTC
NA | NA | TRBJ2-7 | TRBV28 | CASRPQGKSYEQYF | TGTGCCAGCAGGCCTCAGGGAAAGAGCTACGAGCAGTACTTC
NA | TRBD2 | TRBJ2-1 | TRBV5-1 | CASSDTSGSFNEQFF | TGCGCCAGCAGTGATACTAGCGGGAGCTTCAATGAGCAGTTCTTC
once | TRBD1 | TRBJ2-5 | TRBV5-6 | CASSILDRGRETQYF | TGTGCCAGCAGCATACTCGACAGGGGAAGAGAGACCCAGTACTTC
NA | TRBD2 | TRBJ2-7 | TRBV14 | CASSPIGAGGFGEQYF | TGTGCCAGCAGCCCGATAGGGGCGGGGGGGTTCGGCGAGCAGTACTTC
NA | NA | TRBJ1-5 | TRBV5-6 | CASSLFRSQGGDQPQHF | TGTGCCAGCAGCTTGTTTAGATCCCAGGGAGGAGATCAGCCCCAGCATTTT
NA | NA | TRBJ2-2 | TRBV30 | CAWTPGTGELFF | TGTGCCTGGACCCCAGGGACCGGGGAGCTGTTTTTT
once | NA | TRBJ2-7 | TRBV20-1 | CSASGIYEQYF | TGCAGTGCTTCCGGGATCTACGAGCAGTACTTC
NA | NA | TRBJ1-2 | TRBV4-1 | CASSQALAAYGYTF | TGCGCCAGCAGCCAAGCGTTAGCGGCCTATGGCTACACCTTC
NA | NA | TRBJ2-2 | TRBV18 | CASSPPDFSESNTGELFF | TGTGCCAGCTCACCACCGGACTTTTCCGAATCGAACACCGGGGAGCTGTTTTTT
NA | TRBD2 | TRBJ2-7 | TRBV28 | CASSRGLDLGEQYF | TGTGCCAGCAGCCGGGGACTAGACTTGGGCGAGCAGTACTTC
NA | NA | TRBJ2-1 | TRBV5-1 | CASRPSGYAGDEQFF | TGCGCCAGCAGACCGAGCGGGTACGCCGGCGATGAGCAGTTCTTC
NA | TRBD2 | TRBJ2-5 | TRBV15 | CATSPGTSGRGIETQYF | TGTGCCACCAGCCCCGGGACTAGCGGGAGGGGGATCGAGACCCAGTACTTC
NA | TRBD1 | TRBJ1-1 | TRBV19 | CASRTGGFTEAFF | TGTGCCAGCCGGACAGGGGGATTCACTGAAGCTTTCTTT
NA | TRBD2 | TRBJ2-5 | TRBV7-2 | CASSFWPPRGVLKTQYF | TGTGCCAGCAGCTTTTGGCCCCCACGGGGGGTCCTGAAGACCCAGTACTTC
NA | TRBD2 | TRBJ2-7 | TRBV28 | CASIYAGGRAGEQYF | TGTGCCAGCATTTACGCTGGCGGGAGGGCGGGAGAGCAGTACTTC
NA | NA | TRBJ2-7 | TRBV27 | CVLEGGAWEQYF | TGTGTCCTTGAGGGAGGCGCGTGGGAGCAGTACTTC
NA | TRBD2 | TRBJ2-5 | TRBV15 | CATSRDGLAGEETQYF | TGTGCCACCAGCAGAGATGGCCTAGCGGGAGAGGAGACCCAGTACTTC
NA | NA | TRBJ2-4 | TRBV4-1 | CASSPAAALAKNIQYF | TGCGCCAGCAGCCCGGCCGCGGCGCTAGCCAAAAACATTCAGTACTTC
NA | TRBD2 | TRBJ2-1 | TRBV7-9 | CASSLVTSGSYNEQFF | TGTGCCAGCAGCTTAGTGACTAGCGGGAGTTACAATGAGCAGTTCTTC
NA | NA | TRBJ2-4 | TRBV2 | CASGQGVDKNIQYF | TGTGCCAGCGGGCAGGGCGTCGACAAAAACATTCAGTACTTC